Listed below are T cell receptor beta chains from one sample, sequenced in a study of blood T cell repertoires in COVID-19. Data came from immunoSEQ multiplex PCR; TCRdb stores just in-frame clones and leaves some out. Here the sample spans 85,000 to 90,000 clones, roughly 80% being singletons. The sequencing input was peripheral blood. The source of these receptors is a woman older than 75 with active or convalescent COVID-19. CDR3s include the opening cysteine and the closing phenylalanine or tryptophan. The order of the fields is V gene, D gene, clone size, J gene, CDR3 protein, CDR3 DNA. A D gene is named only where the DNA matches it firmly. Clone size is given for some rows only: seen once, a few or many times, or a class if the clone is expanded.

>TRBV11-2|NA|NA|TRBJ2-7
CASSHVRDVVYEQYF
TGTGCCAGCAGCCACGTACGGGATGTAGTCTACGAGCAGTACTTC
>TRBV7-9|TRBD1|once|TRBJ2-7
CASSLTQGAGEQYF
TGTGCCAGCAGCTTAACCCAGGGGGCGGGGGAGCAGTACTTC
>TRBV5-1|NA|NA|TRBJ2-7
CASSFPGDVYEQYF
TGCGCCAGCAGCTTCCCGGGTGACGTCTACGAGCAGTACTTC
>TRBV5-4|NA|NA|TRBJ2-7
CASNSGTPGSEQYF
TGTGCCAGCAACTCGGGGACACCAGGCTCCGAGCAGTACTTC
>TRBV21-1|NA|NA|TRBJ2-7
CASRKTSPAGHSYEQYF
TGTGCCAGCAGGAAAACCTCTCCCGCAGGGCACTCCTACGAGCAGTACTTC
>TRBV19|NA|NA|TRBJ1-2
CASSLGQQNYGYTF
TGTGCCAGTAGTCTCGGACAGCAAAACTATGGCTACACCTTC
>TRBV6-5|TRBD1|NA|TRBJ1-6
CASRYRDRGYNSPLHF
TGTGCCAGCAGGTACAGGGACAGGGGATATAATTCACCCCTCCACTTT
>TRBV7-2|TRBD1|NA|TRBJ2-2
CASSFPTGGHGGTGELFF
TGTGCCAGCAGCTTTCCTACAGGGGGCCACGGCGGGACCGGGGAGCTGTTTTTT
>TRBV30|TRBD1|few|TRBJ1-2
CAWSRAGTGANGYTF
TGTGCCTGGAGTCGTGCCGGGACAGGGGCGAATGGCTACACCTTC
>TRBV2|TRBD1|NA|TRBJ2-3
CASRDRVGTDTQYF
TGTGCCAGCAGGGACAGGGTGGGCACAGATACGCAGTATTTT
>TRBV28|TRBD2|NA|TRBJ2-3
CASSSLRLAGVTDTQYF
TGTGCCAGCAGTTCCCTTAGACTAGCGGGAGTAACAGATACGCAGTATTTT
>TRBV6-4|NA|NA|TRBJ1-2
CASSAQGERGYGYTF
TGTGCCAGCAGTGCACAGGGTGAACGTGGATATGGCTACACCTTC
>TRBV24-1|TRBD1|NA|TRBJ1-5
CATSDTQGPGSNQPQHF
TGTGCCACCAGTGATACACAGGGGCCGGGCAGCAATCAGCCCCAGCATTTT
>TRBV10-3|TRBD1|NA|TRBJ2-4
CAISESGQGVNIQYF
TGTGCCATCAGTGAGTCGGGACAGGGAGTCAACATTCAGTACTTC
>TRBV7-9|TRBD1|NA|TRBJ1-1
CASSLGTGGQDTEAFF
TGTGCCAGCAGCTTAGGGACAGGGGGCCAGGACACTGAAGCTTTCTTT
>TRBV23-1|TRBD1|NA|TRBJ1-1
CASSQSTPHTTGKDTEAFF
TGCGCCAGCAGTCAATCGACTCCTCATACGACAGGGAAGGACACTGAAGCTTTCTTT
>TRBV30|NA|NA|TRBJ1-2
CAWSPGGGAAGYTF
TGTGCCTGGAGTCCTGGAGGAGGGGCGGCGGGCTACACCTTC
>TRBV19|TRBD1|once|TRBJ2-5
CASSRDRQGKETQYF
TGTGCCAGTAGTAGAGATAGACAGGGTAAAGAGACCCAGTACTTC
>TRBV4-3|NA|NA|TRBJ1-1
CASSLTGWGTEAFF
TGCGCCAGCAGCCTCACAGGGTGGGGCACTGAAGCTTTCTTT
>TRBV9|TRBD1|NA|TRBJ2-1
CASSFGQGSYNEQFF
TGTGCCAGCAGTTTCGGACAGGGATCTTACAATGAGCAGTTCTTC
>TRBV6-2/TRBV6-3|TRBD1|NA|TRBJ1-5
CASSTDRADQPQHF
TGTGCCAGCAGCACGGACAGGGCGGACCAGCCCCAGCATTTT
>TRBV10-3|TRBD1|NA|TRBJ1-5
CATRDRVDQPQHF
TGTGCCACCAGGGACAGGGTGGATCAGCCCCAGCATTTT
>TRBV9|NA|NA|TRBJ1-1
CASSALAAEAFF
TGTGCCAGCAGCGCCTTGGCGGCTGAAGCTTTCTTT
>TRBV4-1|NA|NA|TRBJ2-7
CASSQEGSGSSYEQYF
TGCGCCAGCAGCCAAGAAGGGTCGGGGTCTTCCTACGAGCAGTACTTC
>TRBV3-1/TRBV3-2|TRBD2|NA|TRBJ2-1
CASSSGGSRDNEQFF
TGTGCCAGCAGCTCGGGGGGGAGTAGAGACAATGAGCAGTTCTTC
>TRBV5-8|NA|NA|TRBJ2-7
CASSLSGAASYEQYF
TGTGCCAGCAGCTTAAGTGGAGCGGCCTCCTACGAGCAGTACTTC